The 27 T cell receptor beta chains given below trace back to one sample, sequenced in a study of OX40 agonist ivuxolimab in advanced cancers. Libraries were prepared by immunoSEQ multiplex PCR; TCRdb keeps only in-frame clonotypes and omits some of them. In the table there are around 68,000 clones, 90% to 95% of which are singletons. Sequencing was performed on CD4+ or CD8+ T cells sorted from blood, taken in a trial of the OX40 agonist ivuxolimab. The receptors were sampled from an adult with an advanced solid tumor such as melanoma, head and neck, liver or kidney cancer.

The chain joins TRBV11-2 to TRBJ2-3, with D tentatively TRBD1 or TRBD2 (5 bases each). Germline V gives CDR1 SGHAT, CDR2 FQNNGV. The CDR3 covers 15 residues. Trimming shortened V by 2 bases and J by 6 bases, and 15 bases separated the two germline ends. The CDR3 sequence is CASSLNRGPMDTQYF. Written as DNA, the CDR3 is TGTGCCAGCAGCTTAAATCGGGGCCCCATGGATACGCAGTATTTT. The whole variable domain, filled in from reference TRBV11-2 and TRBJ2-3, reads EAGVAQSPRYKIIEKRQSVAFWCNPISGHATLYWYQQILGQGPKLLIQFQNNGVVDDSQLPKDRFSAERLKGVDSTLKIQPAKLEDSAVYLCASSLNRGPMDTQYFGPGTRLTVL.

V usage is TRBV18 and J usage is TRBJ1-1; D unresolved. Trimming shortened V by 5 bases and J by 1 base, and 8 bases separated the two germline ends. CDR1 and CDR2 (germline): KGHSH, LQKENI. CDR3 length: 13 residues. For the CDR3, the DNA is TGTGCCAGCTCAGGGGAGGGGAACACTGAAGCTTTCTTT. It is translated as CASSGEGNTEAFF.

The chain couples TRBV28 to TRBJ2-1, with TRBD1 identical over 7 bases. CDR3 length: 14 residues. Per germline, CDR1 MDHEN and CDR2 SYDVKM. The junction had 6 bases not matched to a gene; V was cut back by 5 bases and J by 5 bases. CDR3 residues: CASSPGQVDNEQFF. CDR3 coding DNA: TGTGCCAGCAGTCCCGGACAGGTTGACAATGAGCAGTTCTTC.

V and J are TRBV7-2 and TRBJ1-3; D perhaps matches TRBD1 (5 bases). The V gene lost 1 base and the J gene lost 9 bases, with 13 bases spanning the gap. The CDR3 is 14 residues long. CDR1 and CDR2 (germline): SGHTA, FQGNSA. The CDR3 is CASSLEARVFTIYF. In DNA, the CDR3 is TGTGCCAGCAGCTTAGAAGCCAGGGTGTTCACCATATATTTT.

CDR3 protein: CASSQDRQHPGQPQHF. The CDR3 bases are TGTGCCAGCTCACAGGACAGACAGCACCCGGGGCAGCCCCAGCATTTT. The rearrangement links TRBV18 to TRBJ1-5, with a weak D call TRBD1 (6 bases). Germline assignment: CDR1 KGHSH and CDR2 LQKENI. V was shortened by 4 bases and J by 7 bases, with 20 bases between the two germline ends. The CDR3 sequence is 16 residues long.

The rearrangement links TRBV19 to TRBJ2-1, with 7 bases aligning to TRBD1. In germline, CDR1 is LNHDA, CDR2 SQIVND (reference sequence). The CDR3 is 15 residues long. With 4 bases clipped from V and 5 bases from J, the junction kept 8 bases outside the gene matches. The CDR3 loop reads CASSRTHQGDNEQFF. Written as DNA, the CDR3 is TGTGCCAGTAGTAGGACACATCAGGGGGACAATGAGCAGTTCTTC. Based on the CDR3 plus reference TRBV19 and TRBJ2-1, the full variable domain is DGGITQSPKYLFRKEGQNVTLSCEQNLNHDAMYWYRQDPGQGLRLIYYSQIVNDFQKGDIAEGYSVSREKKESFPLTVTSAQKNPTAFYLCASSRTHQGDNEQFFGPGTRLTVL.

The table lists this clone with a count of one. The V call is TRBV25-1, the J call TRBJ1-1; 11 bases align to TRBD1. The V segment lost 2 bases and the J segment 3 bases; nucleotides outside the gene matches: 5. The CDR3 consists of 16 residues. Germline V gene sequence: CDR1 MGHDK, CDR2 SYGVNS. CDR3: CASSEHGQGAYTEAFF. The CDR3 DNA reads TGTGCCAGCAGTGAACACGGACAGGGGGCCTACACTGAAGCTTTCTTT.

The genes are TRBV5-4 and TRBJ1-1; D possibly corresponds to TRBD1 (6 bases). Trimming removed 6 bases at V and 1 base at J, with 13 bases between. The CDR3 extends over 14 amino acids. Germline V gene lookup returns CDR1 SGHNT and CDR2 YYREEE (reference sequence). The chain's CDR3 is CASTRGRENTEAFF. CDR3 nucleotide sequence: TGTGCCAGCACCAGGGGCAGAGAGAACACTGAAGCTTTCTTT.

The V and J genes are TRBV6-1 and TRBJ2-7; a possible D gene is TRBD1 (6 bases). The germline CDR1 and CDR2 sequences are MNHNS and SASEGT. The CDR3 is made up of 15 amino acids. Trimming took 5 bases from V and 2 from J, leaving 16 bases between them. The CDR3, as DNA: TGTGCCAGCAGTAAACAGGGAATTCAGGCCTACGAGCAGTACTTC. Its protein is CASSKQGIQAYEQYF.

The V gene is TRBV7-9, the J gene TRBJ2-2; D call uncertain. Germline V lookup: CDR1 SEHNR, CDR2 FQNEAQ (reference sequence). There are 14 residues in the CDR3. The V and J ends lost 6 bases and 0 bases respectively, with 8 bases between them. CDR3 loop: CASRSFPNTGELFF. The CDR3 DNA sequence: TGTGCCAGCAGGTCATTCCCGAACACCGGGGAGCTGTTTTTT.

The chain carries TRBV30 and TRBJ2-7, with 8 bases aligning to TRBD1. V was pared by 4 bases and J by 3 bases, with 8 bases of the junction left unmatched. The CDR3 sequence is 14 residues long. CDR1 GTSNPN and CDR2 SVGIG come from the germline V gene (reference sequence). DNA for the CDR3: TGTGCCTGGAACTTGGACAGGGCCCACTACGAGCAGTACTTC. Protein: CAWNLDRAHYEQYF.

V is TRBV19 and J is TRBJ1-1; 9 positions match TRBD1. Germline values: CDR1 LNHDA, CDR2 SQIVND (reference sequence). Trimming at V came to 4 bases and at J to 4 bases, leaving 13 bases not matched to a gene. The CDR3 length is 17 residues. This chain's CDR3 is CASSTSRDRVRGTEAFF. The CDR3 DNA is TGTGCCAGTAGTACCTCCCGGGACAGGGTTCGGGGCACTGAAGCTTTCTTT.

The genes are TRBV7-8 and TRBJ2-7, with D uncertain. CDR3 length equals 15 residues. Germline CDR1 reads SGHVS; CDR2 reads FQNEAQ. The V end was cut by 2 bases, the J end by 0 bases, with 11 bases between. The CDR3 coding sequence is TGTGCCAGCAGCTTATTGTGGATGAGCTCCTACGAGCAGTACTTC. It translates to CASSLLWMSSYEQYF.

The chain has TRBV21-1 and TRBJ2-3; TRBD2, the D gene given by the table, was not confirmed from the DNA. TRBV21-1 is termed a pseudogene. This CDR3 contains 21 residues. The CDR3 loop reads CASSNDTPGLAGGGRTDTQYF. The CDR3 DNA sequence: TGTGCCAGCAGCAATGATACACCGGGACTAGCGGGAGGAGGACGCACAGATACGCAGTATTTT.

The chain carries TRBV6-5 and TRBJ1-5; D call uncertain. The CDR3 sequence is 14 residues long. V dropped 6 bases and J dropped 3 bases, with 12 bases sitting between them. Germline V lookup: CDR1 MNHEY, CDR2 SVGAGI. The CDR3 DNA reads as TGTGCCAGCAGGGGCGCGGAACACAATCAGCCCCAGCATTTT. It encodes CASRGAEHNQPQHF.

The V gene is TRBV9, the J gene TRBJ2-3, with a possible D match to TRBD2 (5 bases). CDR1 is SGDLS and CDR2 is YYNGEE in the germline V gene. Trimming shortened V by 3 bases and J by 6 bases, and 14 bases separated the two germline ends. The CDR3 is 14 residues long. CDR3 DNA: TGTGCCAGCAGCGGGGGTCGAGAGCGGGATACGCAGTATTTT. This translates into CASSGGRERDTQYF.

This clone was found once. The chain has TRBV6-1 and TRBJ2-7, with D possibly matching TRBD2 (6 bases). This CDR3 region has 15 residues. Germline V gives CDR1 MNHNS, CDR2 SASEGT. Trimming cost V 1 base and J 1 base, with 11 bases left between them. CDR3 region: CASSEGREWSYEQYF. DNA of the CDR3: TGTGCCAGCAGTGAAGGACGGGAGTGGTCCTACGAGCAGTACTTC.

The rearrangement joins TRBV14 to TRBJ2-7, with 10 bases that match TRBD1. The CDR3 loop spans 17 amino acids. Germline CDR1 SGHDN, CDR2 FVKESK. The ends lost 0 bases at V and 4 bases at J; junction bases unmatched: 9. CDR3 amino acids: CASSQDQAGQGRYEQYF. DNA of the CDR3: TGTGCCAGCAGCCAAGATCAAGCGGGACAGGGGAGGTACGAGCAGTACTTC.

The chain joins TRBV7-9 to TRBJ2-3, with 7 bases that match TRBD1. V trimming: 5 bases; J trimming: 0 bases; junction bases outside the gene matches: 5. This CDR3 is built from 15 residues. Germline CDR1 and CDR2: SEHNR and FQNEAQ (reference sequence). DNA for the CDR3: TGTGCCAGCAGCATGACAGGGAAGAGCACAGATACGCAGTATTTT. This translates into CASSMTGKSTDTQYF.

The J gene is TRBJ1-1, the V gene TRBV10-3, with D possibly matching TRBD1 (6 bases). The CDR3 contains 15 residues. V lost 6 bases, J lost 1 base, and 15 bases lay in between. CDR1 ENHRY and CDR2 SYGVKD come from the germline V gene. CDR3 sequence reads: CAIRNGGKGNTEAFF. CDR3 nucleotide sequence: TGTGCCATCAGGAACGGGGGCAAGGGGAACACTGAAGCTTTCTTT.

CDR3: CASGPPPTF. CDR3 coding DNA: TGTGCTAGTGGCCCCCCGCCCACCTTC. V and J are TRBV12-5 and TRBJ1-2; no firm D call. This CDR3 has 9 amino acids. Per germline, CDR1 LGHNT and CDR2 FRNRAP. V dropped 6 bases and J dropped 13 bases, with 9 bases sitting between them. The full variable domain, in which reference TRBV12-5 and TRBJ1-2 provide the parts outside the CDR3, is DARVTQTPRHKVTEMGQEVTMRCQPILGHNTVFWYRQTMMQGLELLAYFRNRAPLDDSGMPKDRFSAEMPDATLATLKIQPSEPRDSAVYFCASGPPPTFGSGTRLTVV.

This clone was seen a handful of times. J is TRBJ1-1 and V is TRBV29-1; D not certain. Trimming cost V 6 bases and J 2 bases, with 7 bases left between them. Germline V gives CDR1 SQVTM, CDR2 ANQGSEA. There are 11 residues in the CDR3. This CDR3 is CSVVPNTEAFF. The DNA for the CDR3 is TGCAGCGTGGTCCCAAACACTGAAGCTTTCTTT.

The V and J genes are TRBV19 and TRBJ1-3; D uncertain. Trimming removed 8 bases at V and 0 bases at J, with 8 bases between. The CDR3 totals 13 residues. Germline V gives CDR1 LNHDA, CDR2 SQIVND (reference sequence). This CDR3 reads CASSIPSGNTIYF. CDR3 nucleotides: TGTGCCAGTTCAATCCCCTCTGGAAACACCATATATTTT.

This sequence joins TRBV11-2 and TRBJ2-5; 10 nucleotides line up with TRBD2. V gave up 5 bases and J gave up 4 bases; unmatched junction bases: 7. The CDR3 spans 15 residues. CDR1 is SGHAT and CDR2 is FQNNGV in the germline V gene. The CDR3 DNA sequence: TGTGCCAGCAGCGGGCTAGCGGGAGCTTCAGAGACCCAGTACTTC. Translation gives CASSGLAGASETQYF.

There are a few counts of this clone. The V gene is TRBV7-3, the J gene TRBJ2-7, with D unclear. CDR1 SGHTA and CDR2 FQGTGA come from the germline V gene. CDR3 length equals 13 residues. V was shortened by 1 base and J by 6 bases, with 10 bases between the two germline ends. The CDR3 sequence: CASSLNGLAEQYF. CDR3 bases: TGTGCCAGCAGCTTAAACGGCCTGGCCGAGCAGTACTTC.

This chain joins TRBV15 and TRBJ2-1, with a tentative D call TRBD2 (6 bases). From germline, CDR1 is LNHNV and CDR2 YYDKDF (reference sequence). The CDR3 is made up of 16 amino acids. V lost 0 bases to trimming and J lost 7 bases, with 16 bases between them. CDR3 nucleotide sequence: TGTGCCACCAGCAGAGAGAAAATGGGACTCTTAAATGAGCAGTTCTTC. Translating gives CATSREKMGLLNEQFF.

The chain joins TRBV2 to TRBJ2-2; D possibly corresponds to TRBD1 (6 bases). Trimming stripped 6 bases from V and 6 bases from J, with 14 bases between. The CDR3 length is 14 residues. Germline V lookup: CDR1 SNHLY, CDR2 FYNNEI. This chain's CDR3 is CASRGSRGSGELFF. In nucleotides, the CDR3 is TGTGCCAGCAGAGGGTCCAGGGGTTCCGGGGAGCTGTTTTTT.